The clone carrying this T cell receptor (beta chain) was recorded many times. Its antigen remains unknown. This sample was taken from a study of CD8 T cells in ankylosing spondylitis. Study-level results: Reactive arthritis synovial fluid and blood previously showed some of these motif variants.

Germline V gene lookup returns CDR1 SGDLS and CDR2 YYNGEE. Trimming removed 0 bases from V and 5 bases from J, with 8 bases in between. This CDR3 region has 13 residues. TCRdb reanalysed the 5' RACE reads using MiXCR and keeps one entry per CDR3 protein. The table lists around 250,000 distinct CDR3 sequences, around 10% of them singletons, with roughly 6.8% in the top ten. Input material: blood, either unsorted or a sorted T cell fraction (not recorded which). The chain has TRBV9 and TRBJ1-1; the D is unclear. The clonotype was recovered from a male donor with ankylosing spondylitis or in good health (not recorded which). CDR3 in amino acids: CASSVDLGTEAFF. The CDR3 nucleotides read TGTGCCAGCAGCGTAGATCTGGGTACTGAAGCTTTCTTT.